Here is one T cell receptor beta chain with its context. The entry originates in a study of human T cells and chemical hapten exposure. TCRdb re-called the RACE reads through MiXCR, storing one row per CDR3 protein. The table lists 87,000 or so distinct CDR3 sequences, nearly 10% of them singletons, with roughly 3.5% in the top ten. Sample time point: pre-sensitization, week 0. Documented treatment: therapeutic diphenylcyclopropenone sensitization with weekly scalp DPC. The CDR3 consists of 16 residues. The trim removed 0 bases at V and 7 bases at J, leaving 5 bases unmatched. Germline V CDR1 and CDR2: MNHEY, SVGAGI.

The J gene is TRBJ2-1, the V gene TRBV6-5, with 11 bases lining up with TRBD2. This clonotype was sampled from a woman between 35 and 50 years old with alopecia areata. Some clones in this sample may be carry-over from other donors' samples. This specimen consisted of whole blood, obtained in connection with sensitization to the hapten diphenylcyclopropenone (DPC). The CDR3 region is CASSYSAPSGGNEQFF. Here the CDR3 DNA reads TGTGCCAGCAGTTACTCTGCGCCTAGCGGGGGGAATGAGCAGTTCTTC.